The clone carrying this T cell receptor beta chain was seen a single time. Its antigen remains unidentified. The PCR made use of 60 Vbeta and 13 Jbeta primers. Sequencing used immunoSEQ multiplex PCR; TCRdb keeps in-frame clones, though not all of them. In the table there are approximately 140,000 clones, about 80% of which are singletons. The data were obtained in a study of cytomegalovirus exposure and HLA in healthy donors. Study-level points and caveats: Roughly even sequencing depth across donors was the assumption behind the presence/absence analyses. Diagnosis of cytomegalovirus status made by the classifier reportedly showed high specificity and sensitivity.

CDR1 and CDR2 (germline): SGHRS, YFSETQ. Trimming shortened V by 2 bases and J by 4 bases, and 10 bases separated the two germline ends. The CDR3 runs to 13 residues. The material sequenced was PBMCs. The source of this sequence is a man between 35 and 55 years old in good health and CMV-seropositive. The genes are TRBV5-1 and TRBJ2-7; D perhaps matches TRBD2 (6 bases). CDR3 sequence reads: CASSLASGYEQYF. The CDR3 region has the DNA TGCGCCAGCAGCTTAGCAAGCGGGTACGAGCAGTACTTC.